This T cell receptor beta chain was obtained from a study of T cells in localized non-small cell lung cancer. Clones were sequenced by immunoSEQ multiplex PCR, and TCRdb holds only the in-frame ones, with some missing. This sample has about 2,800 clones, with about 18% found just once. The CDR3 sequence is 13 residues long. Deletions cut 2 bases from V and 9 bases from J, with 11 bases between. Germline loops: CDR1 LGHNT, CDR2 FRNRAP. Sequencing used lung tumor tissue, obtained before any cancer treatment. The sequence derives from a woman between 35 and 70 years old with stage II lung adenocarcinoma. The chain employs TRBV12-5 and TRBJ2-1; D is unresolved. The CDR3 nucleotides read TGTGCTAGTGGTTTGTCCCTCGGCGGTGAGCAGTTCTTC. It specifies CASGLSLGGEQFF. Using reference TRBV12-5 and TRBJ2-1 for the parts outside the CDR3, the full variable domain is DARVTQTPRHKVTEMGQEVTMRCQPILGHNTVFWYRQTMMQGLELLAYFRNRAPLDDSGMPKDRFSAEMPDATLATLKIQPSEPRDSAVYFCASGLSLGGEQFFGPGTRLTVL.